This T cell receptor beta chain comes out of a study of control samples from healthy donors and cancer patients. In germline, CDR1 is MDHEN, CDR2 SYDVKM. This CDR3 comprises 14 residues. Unmatched junction bases numbered 5, after V lost 4 bases and J lost 3 bases. Libraries were prepared by immunoSEQ multiplex PCR; TCRdb keeps only in-frame clonotypes and omits some of them. The sample totals approximately 190,000 clones. The TCR comes from a woman aged 25 to 39 in good health. Material: blood. This chain connects TRBV28 to TRBJ2-5; 7 bases map to TRBD2. The CDR3 region has the DNA TGTGCCAGCAGTTCCCCGGGGGGAGAAGAGACCCAGTACTTC. This encodes CASSSPGGEETQYF.